Listed below are T cell receptor beta chains from one sample, sequenced in a study of CD8 T cells in Susac syndrome. MiXCR, applied by TCRdb to the immunoSEQ multiplex PCR reads, yields one record per CDR3 protein. The table includes about 300,000 distinct CDR3 sequences, roughly 85% detected once. Sequencing was done on a sample of CD8+ T cells from PBMCs. Source of these receptors: a human donor with multiple sclerosis. Each CDR3 is given with its conserved first and last residue. D genes are given only for firm matches. Rows give clone size only sometimes, using once, few, many, or a class for an expanded clone.

CDR3 length,D gene,clone size,J gene,V gene,CDR3 DNA,CDR3 protein
14,NA,NA,TRBJ1-2,TRBV15,TGTGCCACCAGCAGAGAACCCGGGGGGTATGGCTACACCTTC,CATSREPGGYGYTF
15,NA,once,TRBJ1-2,TRBV7-2,TGTGCCAGCAGCTTATCCCCCGAGGGACACTATGGCTACACCTTC,CASSLSPEGHYGYTF
16,TRBD2,NA,TRBJ2-1,TRBV6-2/TRBV6-3,TGTGCCAGCAGTTACTCCTTGGGACTAGCATACAATGAGCAGTTCTTC,CASSYSLGLAYNEQFF
19,TRBD1,NA,TRBJ2-7,TRBV4-1,TGCGCCAGCAGCCAGGAACCGGGGACAGTCCTCGGGTGGTCGTCCGAGCAGTACTTC,CASSQEPGTVLGWSSEQYF
13,NA,NA,TRBJ1-2,TRBV28,TGTGCCAGCAGTTTATCAGGGACCCGTGGCTACACCTTC,CASSLSGTRGYTF
15,NA,NA,TRBJ2-7,TRBV19,TGTGCCAGTAGTATGGGCCCTCAGGGACCCTACGAGCAGTACTTC,CASSMGPQGPYEQYF
16,NA,few,TRBJ2-5,TRBV6-5,TGTGCCAGCAGTTATTCTGTGACCGTCGAGCAAGAGACCCAGTACTTC,CASSYSVTVEQETQYF
17,NA,NA,TRBJ2-7,TRBV7-8,TGTGCCAGCAGCCCACCCCTTGGCGGGACAGCCACCTACGAGCAGTACTTC,CASSPPLGGTATYEQYF
16,TRBD1,NA,TRBJ1-5,TRBV28,TGTGCCAGCACCGCTGCGGCAGGGGGCGCCAATCAGCCCCAGCATTTT,CASTAAAGGANQPQHF
15,NA,once,TRBJ2-7,TRBV3-1,TGTGCCAGCAGCCCCTTACAGGGACTGTCCTACGAGCAGTACTTC,CASSPLQGLSYEQYF
15,TRBD2,NA,TRBJ2-1,TRBV29-1,TGCAGCGTTGAAGATAGGCTAGCGGGAGGGGGCGCGGATCTCTTC,CSVEDRLAGGGADLF
13,NA,NA,TRBJ2-2,TRBV9,TGTGCCAGCAGCGTGAGCAGGGTAGGGGAGCTGTTTTTT,CASSVSRVGELFF
15,NA,NA,TRBJ2-7,TRBV20-1,TGCAGTGCTAGAGATACTAGACTCTTCTCCTACGAGCAGTACTTC,CSARDTRLFSYEQYF
13,NA,NA,TRBJ2-7,TRBV7-2,TGTGCCAGCAGCTTATCCCTTTTCTACGAGCAGTACTTC,CASSLSLFYEQYF
16,NA,NA,TRBJ1-2,TRBV7-2,TGTGCCAGCAGCTTAGGGGGGGGCACCTTTAACTATGGCTACACCTTC,CASSLGGGTFNYGYTF
13,NA,NA,TRBJ2-5,TRBV6-6,TGTGCCAGCAGTTTTCTGGCTGTAGAGACCCAGTACTTC,CASSFLAVETQYF
14,NA,NA,TRBJ1-2,TRBV14,TGTGCCAGCAGCCAAGATCACAGGGCGGTTGGCTACACCTTC,CASSQDHRAVGYTF
17,TRBD2,NA,TRBJ2-7,TRBV4-2,TGTGCCAGCAGCCAAGAAGGGCGGACTAGCGGTTCCTACGAGCAGTACTTC,CASSQEGRTSGSYEQYF
14,NA,NA,TRBJ2-1,TRBV9,TGTGCCAGCAGCGTTAGACTAGACCACAATGAGCAGTTCTTC,CASSVRLDHNEQFF
14,NA,NA,TRBJ2-7,TRBV7-8,TGTGCCAGCAGCTCCTCTCTGGGTTTGGGCGAGCAGTACTTC,CASSSSLGLGEQYF
15,NA,NA,TRBJ2-5,TRBV10-3,TGTGCCATCAGTGAGGACGGACGGGCGGGCGAGACCCAGTACTTC,CAISEDGRAGETQYF
15,NA,few,TRBJ1-1,TRBV6-5,TGTGCCAGCAGCCCCGGATCAGGGTCGAACACTGAAGCTTTCTTT,CASSPGSGSNTEAFF
10,NA,once,TRBJ2-2,TRBV7-2,TGTGCCATCTACACCGGGGAGCTGTTTTTT,CAIYTGELFF
18,NA,NA,TRBJ1-2,TRBV24-1,TGTGCCACCAGTCATGGATCGGGCAGGGCCTACTCTAACTATGGCTACACCTTC,CATSHGSGRAYSNYGYTF
16,NA,once,TRBJ2-3,TRBV7-9,TGTGCCAGCAGCTTAGCTCCCAGTAAATTCACAGATACGCAGTATTTT,CASSLAPSKFTDTQYF
11,NA,NA,TRBJ1-2,TRBV12-3/TRBV12-4,TGTGCCAGCACCTTGGGCTATGGCTACACCTTC,CASTLGYGYTF
13,NA,NA,TRBJ2-7,TRBV13,TGTGCCAGCAGCCCCCGGTCGCCCTACGAGCAGTACTTC,CASSPRSPYEQYF
14,NA,NA,TRBJ1-1,TRBV4-3,TGCGCCAGCAGCCAGGGGCGTGGGTACACTGAAGCTTTCTTT,CASSQGRGYTEAFF
15,NA,few,TRBJ2-3,TRBV7-8,TGTGCCAGCAGCTTAGTCGGGGGGCCCACAGATACGCAGTATTTT,CASSLVGGPTDTQYF
18,NA,NA,TRBJ2-7,TRBV5-6,TGTGCCAGCAGCTCGGGGGAGCAGAGGTACATAAGGTCCTACGAGCAGTACTTC,CASSSGEQRYIRSYEQYF
18,TRBD1,NA,TRBJ1-2,TRBV4-3,TGCGCCAGCAGCCAAGACTCCGGGACAGGGCCGCTGAGCTATGGCTACACCTTC,CASSQDSGTGPLSYGYTF
16,TRBD2,NA,TRBJ2-7,TRBV10-3,TGTGCCGCAACGACTAGCGGGATTACCGGACCCTACGAGCAGTACTTC,CAATTSGITGPYEQYF
13,NA,NA,TRBJ2-7,TRBV20-1,TGCAGTGCTGGAACTCTCCCTGCCTTGGAGCAGTACTTC,CSAGTLPALEQYF
11,NA,NA,TRBJ2-1,TRBV28,TGTGCCAGCAGTTTTTCTTGGAAGCAGTTCTTC,CASSFSWKQFF
15,NA,NA,TRBJ1-1,TRBV7-8,TGTGCCAGCAACCCTCGTGGGGGTCAGAACACTGAAGCTTTCTTT,CASNPRGGQNTEAFF
16,TRBD2,NA,TRBJ2-7,TRBV5-1,TGCGCCAGCAGAGATGGGACTAGCGGGAGATCCTACGAGCAGTACTTC,CASRDGTSGRSYEQYF
16,TRBD2,NA,TRBJ2-3,TRBV7-9,TGTGCCAGCAGTCTAGGACTAGCGGGAATTTCAGATACGCAGTATTTT,CASSLGLAGISDTQYF
13,NA,NA,TRBJ1-2,TRBV11-1,TGTGCCAGCAGCTTGGACCAGAACTATGGCTACACCTTC,CASSLDQNYGYTF